Below, 30 T cell receptor beta chains from the same sample are listed, as sequenced in a study of CD8 T cells in ankylosing spondylitis. Study-level findings and limits: Made up of about eight highly homologous variants, a TCR beta motif appeared characteristic of ankylosing spondylitis blood.

TCRdb re-derived calls from the 5' RACE reads in MiXCR, one entry per CDR3 protein. The sample includes roughly 440,000 distinct CDR3 sequences, approximately 17% seen only once; the top ten take 1%. What these receptors recognize is not known. Specimen: blood, either unsorted or a sorted T cell fraction (not recorded which). The receptors derive from a male donor with ankylosing spondylitis.

This chain joins TRBV10-2 and TRBJ2-7; 9 bases are a match to TRBD1. The V gene end was trimmed by 8 bases and the J gene end by 7 bases; junction bases not matched to a gene: 12. Germline lookup yields CDR1 WSHSY and CDR2 SAAADI. This CDR3 contains 14 residues. In nucleotides, the CDR3 is TGCGCCAGCTATGGACAGGGGAGCTTGGGGGAGCAGTACTTC. Translating it yields CASYGQGSLGEQYF.

This clonotype was seen at least ten times. DNA of the CDR3: TGTGCCAGCAGCACCATGGGACTAGCGGAGAGAGATGAGCAGTTCTTC. Its translation: CASSTMGLAERDEQFF. The genes are TRBV4-2 and TRBJ2-1; 11 positions agree with TRBD2. CDR3 size: 16 residues. V trimming: 5 bases; J trimming: 8 bases; junction bases outside the gene matches: 11. The germline V gene has CDR1 LGHNA and CDR2 YNFKEQ.

This clonotype was detected many times. The chain has TRBV5-1 and TRBJ2-3; maybe TRBD2 (6 bases). Germline CDR1 SGHRS, CDR2 YFSETQ. Trimming removed 6 bases from V and 2 bases from J, with 16 bases in between. CDR3 length: 15 amino acids. The CDR3 region is CASNSGLGSTDTQYF. Written as DNA, the CDR3 is TGCGCCAGCAACAGCGGGTTAGGGTCCACAGATACGCAGTATTTT. Combining the CDR3 with reference TRBV5-1 and TRBJ2-3 gives the whole variable domain KAGVTQTPRYLIKTRGQQVTLSCSPISGHRSVSWYQQTPGQGLQFLFEYFSETQRNKGNFPGRFSGRQFSNSRSEMNVSTLELGDSALYLCASNSGLGSTDTQYFGPGTRLTVL.

This clonotype was seen a handful of times. The genes are TRBV25-1 and TRBJ2-3; TRBD2 might be the D (6 bases). The germline CDR1 and CDR2 sequences are MGHDK and SYGVNS. Between the trimmed V and J ends, which lost 8 bases and 5 bases, there was a span of 8 bases. The CDR3 loop spans 11 amino acids. The CDR3 spells CASSTRDTQYF. CDR3 nucleotides: TGTGCCAGCTCGACTAGAGATACGCAGTATTTT.

This clonotype was detected a few times. The chain uses TRBV4-1 and TRBJ2-7; D gene uncertain. Between the trimmed V and J ends, which lost 0 bases and 4 bases, there was a span of 10 bases. Germline-derived CDR1 and CDR2 are MGHRA and YSYEKL. The CDR3 has 14 amino acids. The CDR3 coding sequence is TGCGCCAGCAGCCAAGATACGCGCTCGTACGAGCAGTACTTC. It specifies CASSQDTRSYEQYF.

In this sample, this clonotype turned up a few times. The chain combines TRBV10-3 with TRBJ1-1; the match to TRBD1 covers 7 bases. The CDR3 consists of 14 residues. CDR1 is ENHRY and CDR2 is SYGVKD in the germline V gene. With 5 bases clipped from V and 3 bases from J, the junction kept 6 bases outside the gene matches. CDR3: CAISKRQGDTEAFF. DNA for the CDR3: TGTGCCATCAGTAAGCGACAGGGAGACACTGAAGCTTTCTTT.

This clonotype was found a few times. V gene TRBV7-9 combines with J gene TRBJ1-6; D may be TRBD1 (5 bases). Germline V gives CDR1 SEHNR, CDR2 FQNEAQ (reference sequence). V was clipped by 2 bases and J by 8 bases, with 13 bases between them. This CDR3 is built from 15 residues. CDR3 amino acids: CASSLREGTDSPLHF. CDR3 nucleotides: TGTGCCAGCAGCTTACGAGAAGGGACGGATTCACCCCTCCACTTT. Variable domain in full (rest from reference TRBV7-9 and TRBJ1-6): DTGVSQNPRHKITKRGQNVTFRCDPISEHNRLYWYRQTLGQGPEFLTYFQNEAQLEKSRLLSDRFSAERPKGSFSTLEIQRTEQGDSAMYLCASSLREGTDSPLHFGNGTRLTVT.

There are a few counts of this clonotype. CDR3 region: CASSQNLRGSGNTIYF. In DNA form, the CDR3 reads TGTGCCAGCAGCCAAAACCTCAGGGGCTCTGGAAACACCATATATTTT. The rearrangement links TRBV14 to TRBJ1-3, with D possibly matching TRBD1 (6 bases). The germline V gene has CDR1 SGHDN and CDR2 FVKESK. Trimming took off 2 bases at V and 0 bases at J, with 11 bases between the two ends. The CDR3 runs to 16 residues.

The chain has TRBV7-9 and TRBJ1-2; D gene ambiguous. The germline gives CDR1 SEHNR, CDR2 FQNEAQ (reference sequence). This CDR3 region has 15 residues. Trimming removed 1 base at V and 8 bases at J, with 17 bases between. CDR3 bases: TGTGCCAGCAGCTTAGATGAGGAAAGGAGCCCGGGCTACACCTTC. Its protein is CASSLDEERSPGYTF.

This CDR3 is CASSQDLPLGVSYNEQFF. Written as DNA, the CDR3 is TGCGCCAGCAGCCAAGATCTTCCGTTGGGGGTCTCCTACAATGAGCAGTTCTTC. The V and J genes are TRBV4-3 and TRBJ2-1, with D perhaps matching TRBD1 or TRBD2 (5 bases each). The CDR3 is 18 amino acids. V was cut by 0 bases and J by 0 bases, with 15 bases left in between. Germline loops: CDR1 LGHNA, CDR2 YSLEER.

This clonotype was seen a few times. The rearrangement links TRBV5-1 to TRBJ2-1, with D maybe TRBD2 (5 bases). Trimming left V 0 bases short and J 10 bases short, with 8 bases between. The V gene's germline CDR1 is SGHRS and CDR2 YFSETQ. CDR3 size: 12 residues. CDR3 protein: CASSLVPGEQFF. CDR3 DNA: TGCGCCAGCAGCTTGGTTCCGGGGGAGCAGTTCTTC.

The chain joins TRBV2 to TRBJ2-7; 7 positions match TRBD1. Germline assignment: CDR1 SNHLY and CDR2 FYNNEI. The trim removed 3 bases at V and 12 bases at J, leaving 14 bases unmatched. The CDR3 loop spans 14 amino acids. The CDR3 loop reads CASSEDRKAGNGYF. The CDR3 DNA follows: TGTGCCAGCAGTGAGGACAGGAAAGCAGGGAACGGGTACTTC.

This clonotype occurred a few times. This sequence joins TRBV11-2 and TRBJ1-1, with D possibly matching TRBD1 (5 bases). Looked up from germline, CDR1 is SGHAT and CDR2 is FQNNGV. The CDR3 has 15 amino acids. Trimming shortened V by 0 bases and J by 5 bases, and 13 bases separated the two germline ends. The CDR3 here is CASSLDGVRGTEAFF. In nucleotides, the CDR3 is TGTGCCAGCAGCTTAGATGGAGTGAGGGGTACTGAAGCTTTCTTT.

This clonotype was seen only a few times. At one end, the junction sequence differs from germline, possibly due to a read error. V and J are TRBV29-1 and TRBJ1-2; D ambiguous. CDR1 SQVTM and CDR2 ANQGSEA come from the germline V gene. The CDR3 covers 11 residues. The CDR3 DNA follows: TGCAGCGCTGAAGCGTGGAATGGCTACACCTTC. It is translated as CSAEAWNGYTF.

This chain links TRBV12-3 or TRBV12-4 with TRBJ1-2; 9 bases agree with TRBD1. The J segment lost 2 bases and the V segment lost 3 bases, leaving 4 bases of the junction unmatched. CDR3 length: 15 amino acids. CDR3 sequence (DNA): TGTGCCAGCAGTTTCACAGGGGGCTACAACTATGGCTACACCTTC. It translates to CASSFTGGYNYGYTF.

This clonotype was observed at least ten times. The rearrangement uses TRBV13 and TRBJ2-3; no clear D. V was clipped by 4 bases and J by 1 base, with 9 bases between them. Germline V lookup: CDR1 PRHDT, CDR2 FYEKMQ (reference sequence). The CDR3 loop spans 14 amino acids. CDR3 DNA: TGTGCCAGCAGCTACCGGTCCGGCACAGATACGCAGTATTTT. The encoded protein is CASSYRSGTDTQYF.

This clonotype turned up a few times. The CDR3 here is CASSTTGTGYGYTF. CDR3 coding DNA: TGTGCCAGCAGTACAACCGGGACAGGCTATGGCTACACCTTC. The V call is TRBV11-2, the J call TRBJ1-2; 8 bases fit TRBD1. CDR1 is SGHAT, CDR2 FQNNGV, per germline. The CDR3 runs 14 residues. J lost 4 bases, V lost 6 bases, and 7 bases had no gene match.

This clonotype appeared a few times. V usage is TRBV7-9 and J usage is TRBJ2-2; D is perhaps TRBD1 (5 bases). CDR1 is SEHNR, CDR2 FQNEAQ, per germline (reference sequence). There are 16 residues in the CDR3. Between the trimmed V and J ends, which lost 3 bases and 3 bases, there was a span of 14 bases. The CDR3 loop reads CASSFYGAGDTGELFF. DNA of the CDR3: TGTGCCAGCAGCTTTTATGGGGCTGGTGACACCGGGGAGCTGTTTTTT. Combining the CDR3 with reference TRBV7-9 and TRBJ2-2 gives the whole variable domain DTGVSQNPRHKITKRGQNVTFRCDPISEHNRLYWYRQTLGQGPEFLTYFQNEAQLEKSRLLSDRFSAERPKGSFSTLEIQRTEQGDSAMYLCASSFYGAGDTGELFFGEGSRLTVL.

There are a few counts of this clonotype. The V gene is TRBV24-1, the J gene TRBJ2-2; no definite D call. This CDR3 comprises 12 residues. From germline, CDR1 is KGHDR and CDR2 SFDVKD. V dropped 0 bases and J dropped 9 bases, with 4 bases sitting between them. This CDR3 reads CATSDLHRELFF. The DNA of the CDR3 is TGTGCCACCAGTGATTTGCACCGGGAGCTGTTTTTT.

The chain has TRBV6-5 and TRBJ2-2; unclear D gene. The ends were cut back, 2 bases at V and 6 bases at J, with 7 bases in the middle. There are 13 residues in the CDR3. The germline CDR1 and CDR2 sequences are MNHEY and SVGAGI. The CDR3 coding sequence is TGTGCCAGCAGTTACCAATGGGCCGGGGAGCTGTTTTTT. Its protein product is CASSYQWAGELFF.

This clonotype was seen ten or more times. This chain connects TRBV12-3 or TRBV12-4 to TRBJ1-1; D uncertain. This CDR3 is 12 amino acids long. The germline V and J ends were trimmed by 2 bases and 6 bases, with 7 bases remaining between them. The chain's CDR3 is CASSLREAEAFF. The DNA of the CDR3 is TGTGCCAGCAGTTTAAGGGAAGCTGAAGCTTTCTTT.

This clonotype turned up a few times. This sequence joins TRBV5-1 and TRBJ1-4; weak D call: TRBD1 (5 bases). V was trimmed by 7 bases and J by 0 bases, leaving 16 bases between them. CDR3 size: 16 residues. Germline V gene lookup returns CDR1 SGHRS and CDR2 YFSETQ. The CDR3 DNA reads TGCGCCAGCGGATGGGGCGGTACTGCAACTAATGAAAAACTGTTTTTT. Residues: CASGWGGTATNEKLFF.

This clonotype appeared a few times. The chain recombines TRBV7-9 with TRBJ1-1, with TRBD1 matching 7 bases. Germline CDR1 SEHNR, CDR2 FQNEAQ (reference sequence). The CDR3 length is 14 residues. With V trimmed by 5 bases and J by 6 bases, 9 bases remained unmatched. In nucleotides, the CDR3 is TGTGCCAGCAGCCTAACAGGGGTAGATTCTGAAGCTTTCTTT. It specifies CASSLTGVDSEAFF.

The chain carries TRBV12-3 or TRBV12-4 and TRBJ2-3; D call uncertain. Trimming pared 0 bases from V and 4 bases from J, leaving 17 bases between. The CDR3 length is 17 residues. CDR3 protein: CASSLAGQRRVPDTQYF. The CDR3 bases are TGTGCCAGCAGTTTAGCGGGCCAAAGAAGGGTCCCAGATACGCAGTATTTT.

This clonotype showed up many times. This chain links TRBV20-1 with TRBJ1-2; TRBD1 matches 7 bases. The CDR3 runs 18 residues. Trimming removed 0 bases from V and 0 bases from J; junction bases left unmatched: 13. Germline loops: CDR1 DFQATT, CDR2 SNEGSKA (reference sequence). CDR3 in amino acids: CSARDFFVGQKTNYGYTF. For the CDR3, the DNA is TGCAGTGCTAGAGATTTCTTCGTGGGACAGAAAACTAACTATGGCTACACCTTC.

The CDR3 bases are TGTGCCAGTAGTTTCTCTAGCGGTTCCTCGTCGGGGCAGTTCTTC. This codes for CASSFSSGSSSGQFF. J is TRBJ2-1 and V is TRBV19, with 7 bases aligning to TRBD2. The CDR3 has 15 residues. CDR1 is LNHDA and CDR2 is SQIVND in the germline V gene (reference sequence). With 5 bases clipped from V and 12 bases from J, the junction kept 16 bases outside the gene matches.

The rearrangement uses TRBV13 and TRBJ2-5; possibly TRBD2 for D (6 bases). There are 14 residues in the CDR3. V lost 5 bases and J 1 base, leaving 11 bases between the germline ends. CDR1 and CDR2 (germline): PRHDT, FYEKMQ (reference sequence). DNA of the CDR3: TGTGCCAGCAGCGAAGGGACTCGCCAAGAGACCCAGTACTTC. Protein: CASSEGTRQETQYF.

V is TRBV18 and J is TRBJ2-2; possibly TRBD1 for D (6 bases). The CDR3 has 16 amino acids. CDR1 KGHSH and CDR2 LQKENI come from the germline V gene. V was clipped by 3 bases and J by 0 bases, with 11 bases between them. For the CDR3, the DNA is TGTGCCAGCTCACCCCAGGACAGAGCGAACACCGGGGAGCTGTTTTTT. This gives the protein CASSPQDRANTGELFF.

The rearrangement links TRBV11-2 to TRBJ2-4; 9 nucleotides agree with TRBD2. The germline gives CDR1 SGHAT, CDR2 FQNNGV. V shed 4 bases, J shed 1 base, and the junction held 2 bases outside the gene matches. The CDR3 has 15 amino acids. The CDR3 spells CASSSLAGAKNIQYF. As DNA, the CDR3 is TGTGCCAGCAGCTCGCTAGCGGGGGCCAAAAACATTCAGTACTTC.

The J gene is TRBJ1-1, the V gene TRBV9, with 7 bases fitting TRBD1. CDR3 length equals 15 residues. Losses at the gene ends were 4 bases for V and 0 bases for J; bases not matched to a gene: 6. CDR1 and CDR2 from the germline V gene are SGDLS and YYNGEE. The CDR3 DNA is TGTGCCAGCAGCCCTCAGGGGGTAATGAACACTGAAGCTTTCTTT. Translation gives CASSPQGVMNTEAFF.